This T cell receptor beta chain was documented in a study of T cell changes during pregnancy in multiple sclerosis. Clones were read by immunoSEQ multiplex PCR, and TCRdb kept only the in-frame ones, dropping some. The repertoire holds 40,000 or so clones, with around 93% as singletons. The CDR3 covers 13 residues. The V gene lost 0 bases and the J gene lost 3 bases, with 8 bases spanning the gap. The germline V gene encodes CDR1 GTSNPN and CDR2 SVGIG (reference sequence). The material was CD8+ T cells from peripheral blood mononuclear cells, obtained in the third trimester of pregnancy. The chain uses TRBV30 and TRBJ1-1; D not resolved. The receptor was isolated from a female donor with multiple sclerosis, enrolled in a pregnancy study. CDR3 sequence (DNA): TGTGCCTGGAGTGTGGTGAGGGACACTGAAGCTTTCTTT. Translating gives CAWSVVRDTEAFF.